Below, one T cell receptor beta chain is given with its context. What it recognizes is unknown. One end of the junction is discordant with germline, which a read error may explain. Thyroid surgery had not been preceded by any treatment in any patient. Original processing notes: The distant-metastasis classifier for papillary thyroid cancer was built from CDR3 differences across clinicopathological groups. TCRdb re-called the PCR reads through MiXCR. TCRdb's processing, not the study's, gives the V and J calls here. The sample shows about 33,000 clones, 17% of them seen only once. This specimen belongs to a study of metastatic and nonmetastatic thyroid tumors. Overall study: Malignant and benign thyroid patients had repertoires compared in peripheral blood and tumor or nodule tissue. Study conclusions and caveats: For both blood and tumor, malignant thyroid tumors reportedly showed significantly higher TCR beta diversity than benign nodules did.

The germline gives CDR1 SGHVS, CDR2 FQNEAQ. The CDR3 covers 14 residues. The sequence derives from a female donor with papillary thyroid cancer or a benign thyroid nodule (not recorded which). Some clones in this sample may be carry-over from other donors' samples. The J gene is TRBJ2-2, the V gene TRBV7-8, with TRBD1 matching 7 bases. Sequencing input: blood. CDR3 DNA sequence: TGTGCCAGCAGCATGACACAGGGGTCCGGTGAGCTGTTTTTT. Its translation is CASSMTQGSGELFF.